This T cell receptor (beta chain) was documented in a study of OX40 agonist ivuxolimab in advanced cancers. This clone was picked up one time. Only in-frame clones appear in the TCRdb table, and some are missing; sequencing was by immunoSEQ multiplex PCR. The sample lists about 35,000 clones; around four fifths were seen once. The CDR3 contains 16 residues. Germline V gene data show CDR1 as SGDLS and CDR2 as YYNGEE. Trimming cost V 0 bases and J 1 base, with 12 bases left between them. The origin of this receptor is an adult with an advanced solid tumor such as melanoma, head and neck, liver or kidney cancer. The gene calls are TRBV9 and TRBJ2-3, with D uncertain. The sample was CD4+ or CD8+ T cells sorted from blood, taken in a trial of the OX40 agonist ivuxolimab. CDR3 nucleotides: TGTGCCAGCAGCGTAGTGGGCAGTCCCCGCACAGATACGCAGTATTTT. Its protein is CASSVVGSPRTDTQYF.